This TCR beta chain appears in the sequencing data of a study of blood T cell repertoires in COVID-19 (TCRdb year 2020). With respect to the entire study: Samples from collaborators originated in the United States, Italy and Spain and spanned both the acute and convalescent phases of COVID-19. The material from the prospective study consisted of cDNA or gDNA derived from T cells, B-cell-depleted T cells, or PBMCs. Deeply sampled blood TCRbeta repertoires from subjects exposed to, actively infected with, or recovered from COVID-19 were included in the dataset. The repertoires were made available in a free public database intended to serve as a resource for research on the immune response to SARS-CoV-2. The samples were drawn from two sources: the first 160 participants of the ongoing ImmuneRACE study, and 1,254 subjects contributed by 6 global collaborators. Nearly every sample came with metadata listing a de-identified subject ID, COVID-19 status, age in years and sex. Where available, HLA class I and class II types were obtained from metadata supplied by the sample provider rather than from assay-based typing.

Each collaborating institution followed its own protocols to collect whole blood in K2EDTA tubes. For TCRbeta analysis, collaborator samples were shipped as frozen whole blood, as isolated PBMCs, or as DNA extracted from either sample type. Study-wide conclusions, independent of this receptor: The quantity of clinical and demographic metadata differed by source and by participant and was supplied without curation.

The germline V gene (reference sequence) supplies CDR1 LNHDA and CDR2 SQIVND. Its CDR3 holds 13 amino acids, cysteine through phenylalanine. The read is trimmed to its CDR3 DNA, 39 bases read in frame from base 1. Trimming costs V 3 bases and J 5 bases, and their ends lie 10 bases apart. A note on this clone: Its antigen is currently not known. No quality values exist for individual bases; no much larger clone is one base distant.

TCRbeta CDR3 regions were amplified from genomic DNA by means of the immunoSEQ Assay, a bias-controlled multiplex PCR. Under the source paper's analysis protocol: The number of nucleated cells in each sample was estimated from the amplification of reference gene primers within the assay. To quantify the absolute abundance of each unique TCRbeta CDR3 rearrangement, sequence reads were collapsed and filtered. Productive Simpson clonality was computed per sample as the square root of Simpson's diversity index over productive rearrangements. Entries here come from immuneACCESS through TCRdb and include only in-frame sequences with V and J called. Some clones fail to appear in such tables; in the studies checked, an unresolved V gene covers under half of the shortfall, and the cause of the remainder is unknown. V and J calls and clone size are those listed in that table; D and trimming were worked out from the DNA. The table for this sample lists about 140,000 clones; roughly 80% of them were counted only once. Jointly, the top ten make up roughly 8.9% of the sample.

This chain joins TRBV19 to TRBJ2-5; 6 matching bases give a weak D call of TRBD1. The sequencing sample was made of peripheral blood. The TCR originated in a woman aged 50 to 65 with active or convalescent COVID-19. DNA sequence: TGTGCCAGTAGTATGGGACATTGGGAGACCCAGTACTTC. Translated, it gives CASSMGHWETQYF.